Detailed here is one T cell receptor beta chain. As yet, its antigen is unknown. This entry comes from a study of T cells expressing NK-cell markers. Study context: Seven of the eight sequenced donors were classified as HCMV-seropositive, and one was classified as seronegative. Study findings and constraints: HCMV specificity was not established for the expanded NKG2C+ T cell clones.

TCRdb re-called the 5' RACE reads and shows each CDR3 protein once, DNA omitted. Its table lists 400,000 or so distinct CDR3 sequences. CDR1 is SGHAT, CDR2 FQDESV, per germline (reference sequence). This CDR3 has 15 amino acids. Input material: blood T cells: a sorted CD56 or NKG2C T cell subset, CD4+ or CD8+ T cells, or bulk PBMC T cells (not recorded which). This clonotype originated in a woman in her forties or fifties in good health. V usage is TRBV11-1 and J usage is TRBJ2-5; the TRBD1 assignment by TCRdb is unverifiable without DNA. This CDR3 is CASSLEIQVGETQYF.